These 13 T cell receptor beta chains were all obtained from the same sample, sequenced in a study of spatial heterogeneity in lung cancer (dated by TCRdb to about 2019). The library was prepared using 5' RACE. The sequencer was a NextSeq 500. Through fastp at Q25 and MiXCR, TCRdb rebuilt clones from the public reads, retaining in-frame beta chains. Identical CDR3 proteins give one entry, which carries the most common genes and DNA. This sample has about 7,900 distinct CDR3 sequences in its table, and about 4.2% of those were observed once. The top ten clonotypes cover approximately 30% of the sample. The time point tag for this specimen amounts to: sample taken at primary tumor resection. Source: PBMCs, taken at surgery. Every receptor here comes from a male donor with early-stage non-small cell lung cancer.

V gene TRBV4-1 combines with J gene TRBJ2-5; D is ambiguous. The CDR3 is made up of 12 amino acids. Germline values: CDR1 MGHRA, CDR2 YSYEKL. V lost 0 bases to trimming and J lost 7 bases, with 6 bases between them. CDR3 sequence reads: CASSQDRMTQYF. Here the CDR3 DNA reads TGCGCCAGCAGCCAAGATAGGATGACCCAGTACTTC.

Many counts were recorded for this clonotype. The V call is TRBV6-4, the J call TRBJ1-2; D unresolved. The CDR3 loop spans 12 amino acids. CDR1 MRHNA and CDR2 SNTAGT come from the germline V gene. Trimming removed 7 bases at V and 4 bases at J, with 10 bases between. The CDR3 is CASTPAAYGYTF. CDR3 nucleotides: TGTGCCAGCACCCCCGCCGCCTATGGCTACACCTTC.

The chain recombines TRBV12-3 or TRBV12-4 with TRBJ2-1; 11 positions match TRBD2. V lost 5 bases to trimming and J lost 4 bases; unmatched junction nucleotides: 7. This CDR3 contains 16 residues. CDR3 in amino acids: CASSATLAGAYNEQFF. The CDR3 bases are TGTGCCAGCAGTGCAACACTAGCGGGGGCTTACAATGAGCAGTTCTTC.

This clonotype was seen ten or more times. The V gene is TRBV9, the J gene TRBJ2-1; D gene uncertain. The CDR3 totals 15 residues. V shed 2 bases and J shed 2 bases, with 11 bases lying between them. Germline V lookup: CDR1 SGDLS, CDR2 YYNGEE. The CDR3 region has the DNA TGTGCCAGCAGCGTTTCGAGCAGCCCCTACAATGAGCAGTTCTTC. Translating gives CASSVSSSPYNEQFF.

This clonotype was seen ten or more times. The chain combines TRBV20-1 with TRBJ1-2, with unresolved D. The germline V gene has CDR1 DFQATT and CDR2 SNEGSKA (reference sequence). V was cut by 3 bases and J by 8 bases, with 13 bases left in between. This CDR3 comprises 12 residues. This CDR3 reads CSASAVYGGYTF. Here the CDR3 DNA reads TGCAGTGCTAGTGCAGTCTATGGGGGCTACACCTTC.

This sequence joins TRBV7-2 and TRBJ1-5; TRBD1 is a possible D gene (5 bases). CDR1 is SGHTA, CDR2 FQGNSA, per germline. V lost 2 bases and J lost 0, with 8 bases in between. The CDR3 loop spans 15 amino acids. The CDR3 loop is CASSLFRDSNQPQHF. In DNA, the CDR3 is TGTGCCAGCAGCTTATTCAGGGATAGCAATCAGCCCCAGCATTTT.

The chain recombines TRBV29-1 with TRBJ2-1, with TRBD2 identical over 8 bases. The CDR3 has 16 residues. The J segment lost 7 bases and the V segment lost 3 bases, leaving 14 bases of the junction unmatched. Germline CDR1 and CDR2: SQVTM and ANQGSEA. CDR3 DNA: TGCAGCGTTGACCCCCGGGGGGGTCAATTCGGAAATGAGCAGTTCTTC. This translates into CSVDPRGGQFGNEQFF.

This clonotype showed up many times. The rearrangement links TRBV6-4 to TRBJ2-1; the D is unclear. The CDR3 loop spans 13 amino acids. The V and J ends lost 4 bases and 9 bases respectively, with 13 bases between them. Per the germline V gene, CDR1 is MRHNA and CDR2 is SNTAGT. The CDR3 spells CASSVGPSGEQFF. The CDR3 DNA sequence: TGTGCCAGCAGTGTGGGTCCCTCCGGTGAGCAGTTCTTC.

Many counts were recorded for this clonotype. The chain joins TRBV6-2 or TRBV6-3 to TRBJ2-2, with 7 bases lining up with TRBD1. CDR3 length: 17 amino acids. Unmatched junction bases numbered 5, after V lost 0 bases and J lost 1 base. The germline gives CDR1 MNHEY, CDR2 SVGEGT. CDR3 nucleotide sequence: TGTGCCAGCAGTTACTCAGACAGGGCCTTGAACACCGGGGAGCTGTTTTTT. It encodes CASSYSDRALNTGELFF.

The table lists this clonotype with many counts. CDR3 region: CASSLFRGHYGYTF. The CDR3 DNA reads TGTGCCAGCAGCTTGTTTAGGGGACACTATGGCTACACCTTC. The chain couples TRBV5-6 to TRBJ1-2, with D possibly being TRBD1 (5 bases). V was trimmed by 1 base and J by 3 bases, leaving 10 bases between them. CDR1 is SGHDT and CDR2 is YYEEEE in the germline V gene. The CDR3 has 14 amino acids.

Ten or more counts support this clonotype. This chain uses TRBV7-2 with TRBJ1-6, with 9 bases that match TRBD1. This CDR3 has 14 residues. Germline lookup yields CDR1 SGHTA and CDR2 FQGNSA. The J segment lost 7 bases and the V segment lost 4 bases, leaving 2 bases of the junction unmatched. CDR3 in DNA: TGTGCCAGCAGCTCCGGGACAGGGAATTCACCCCTCCACTTT. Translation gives CASSSGTGNSPLHF.

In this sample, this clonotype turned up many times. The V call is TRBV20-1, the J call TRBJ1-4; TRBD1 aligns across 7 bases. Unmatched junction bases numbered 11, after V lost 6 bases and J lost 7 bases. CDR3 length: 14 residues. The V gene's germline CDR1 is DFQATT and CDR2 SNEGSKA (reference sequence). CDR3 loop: CSARGRGAGEKLFF. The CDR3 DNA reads TGCAGTGCCAGGGGGAGGGGCGCTGGTGAAAAACTGTTTTTT.

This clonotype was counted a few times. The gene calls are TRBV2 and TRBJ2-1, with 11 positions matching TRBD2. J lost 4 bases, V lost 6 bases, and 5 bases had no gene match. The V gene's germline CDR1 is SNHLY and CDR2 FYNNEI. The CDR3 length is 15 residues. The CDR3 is CASRDSGGAYNEQFF. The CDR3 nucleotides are TGTGCCAGCAGGGATAGCGGGGGGGCTTACAATGAGCAGTTCTTC.